The subject of this entry is one T cell receptor (beta chain). Antigen specificity is unknown. This record belongs to a study of T cell responses to AZD1222 COVID-19 vaccine. Regarding the study as a whole: Per reports, nearly half of all spike-specific TCRs target regions that are unmutated in variants. Clonal diversity may have been underestimated in mostly white British donors. Two AZD1222 doses significantly raised spike-specific TCR breadth and depth over controls. Only five to seven AZD1222 recipients were seropositive at baseline.

Germline assignment: CDR1 SGHRS and CDR2 YFSETQ. This CDR3 comprises 13 residues. The germline V and J ends were trimmed by 3 bases and 4 bases, with 10 bases remaining between them. Clones were sequenced by immunoSEQ multiplex PCR, and TCRdb holds only the in-frame ones, with some missing. Found here are tens of thousands of clones, around 80% of them singletons; the top ten hold about a tenth. V usage is TRBV5-1 and J usage is TRBJ1-2, with D perhaps matching TRBD1 (5 bases). Material: peripheral blood, obtained on day 0 of AZD1222 vaccination. The sequence came from an adult in good health. CDR3 region: CASSSGQIYGYTF. DNA of the CDR3: TGCGCCAGCAGCTCCGGACAAATCTATGGCTACACCTTC. Full variable domain (missing parts from reference TRBV5-1 and TRBJ1-2): KAGVTQTPRYLIKTRGQQVTLSCSPISGHRSVSWYQQTPGQGLQFLFEYFSETQRNKGNFPGRFSGRQFSNSRSEMNVSTLELGDSALYLCASSSGQIYGYTFGSGTRLTVV.